The subject of this entry is one T cell receptor beta chain. The antigen is undetermined. These data belong to a study of Ad26.COV2.S vaccination and SARS-CoV-2 variants. About the research overall: Intramuscular Ad26.COV2.S at 5x10^10 or 1x10^11 viral particles.

Broader study findings: Analytic work on TCR breadth and depth might have understated the full extent of total T cell responses.

The protocol was immunoSEQ multiplex PCR, while the TCRdb copy is restricted to in-frame clones and leaves out a portion. The sample includes about 400,000 clones, about four fifths of them seen just once. Indicated treatment: around 19 received Ad26.COV2.S at low or high dose, single or two shots; about 5 received placebo; per-sample allocation not given. The samples date from day 63 after the first vaccine or placebo injection. This CDR3 comprises 15 residues. Germline V gene sequence: CDR1 SGHDN, CDR2 FVKESK. V shed 4 bases and J shed 4 bases, with 11 bases lying between them. The source of this sequence is a person aged 18-65 years who received the Ad26.COV2.S COVID-19 vaccine or a placebo. Sequencing used peripheral blood, obtained in a trial of Ad26.COV2.S vaccine versus placebo. The chain carries TRBV14 and TRBJ1-6; D gene uncertain. The DNA of the CDR3 is TGTGCCAGCAGCCCCCCGGGATCGTATAATTCACCCCTCCACTTT. This encodes CASSPPGSYNSPLHF.